This T cell receptor (beta chain) originates from a study of chemoradiotherapy in HPV16-positive cancers. Produced via immunoSEQ multiplex PCR; TCRdb's table is partial and in-frame only. This table has over 30,000 clones, roughly 78% appearing once. Findings and caveats of the study: Candidate HPV-specific clones and E7-related TCR motifs grew in tumor during treatment. Functional assays defining HPV-specific T cells used only a couple of HPV16-positive patients.

Samples were taken several times over chemoradiotherapy. A remark on this clone: Its antigen is as yet unknown.

V shed 7 bases, J shed 5 bases, and the junction held 7 bases outside the gene matches. The CDR3 extends over 15 amino acids. The germline gives CDR1 LNHDA, CDR2 SQIVND (reference sequence). The chain joins TRBV19 to TRBJ1-4; 10 nucleotides match TRBD1. The specimen comprised blood, sampled from a patient who underwent chemoradiotherapy. This TCR derives from a human donor with HPV-associated anogenital cancer. CDR3 loop: CASKDTGQGNEKLFF. The DNA for the CDR3 is TGTGCCAGTAAAGATACGGGACAGGGGAATGAAAAACTGTTTTTT.